A single sample gave rise to the 3 T cell receptor beta chains below, sequenced in a study of blood T cell repertoires in COVID-19. Repertoires were generated with immunoSEQ multiplex PCR, while TCRdb's copy carries only in-frame clones and drops some. The sample records roughly 62,000 clones, around 90% being singletons. Sequenced input: peripheral blood. The receptor set was obtained from a human donor with acute or convalescent COVID-19. The donor label of this sample is uncertain.

The chain couples TRBV6-6 to TRBJ2-3, with D perhaps TRBD2 (6 bases). The germline V gene encodes CDR1 MNHNY and CDR2 SVGAGI (reference sequence). The CDR3 extends over 14 amino acids. Deletions cut 2 bases from V and 0 bases from J, with 6 bases between. The CDR3 spells CASSYGGSTDTQYF. CDR3 nucleotide sequence: TGTGCCAGCAGTTACGGGGGGAGCACAGATACGCAGTATTTT.

DNA for the CDR3: TGTGCCACCTCCCCTCCGGGACTAGCGACGGGGGAGCTGTTTTTT. Protein sequence: CATSPPGLATGELFF. V usage is TRBV3-1 (or the pseudogene TRBV3-2) and J usage is TRBJ2-2; TRBD2 matches 10 bases. The J segment lost 8 bases and the V segment lost 10 bases, leaving 13 bases of the junction unmatched. In germline, CDR1 is LGHDT, CDR2 YNNKEL (reference sequence). CDR3 length: 15 residues.

V and J are TRBV19 and TRBJ1-5; 7 bases are a match to TRBD1. Germline CDR1 and CDR2: LNHDA and SQIVND (reference sequence). Trimming cost V 6 bases and J 5 bases; bases outside gene matches: 13. There are 16 residues in the CDR3. The CDR3 here is CASSQGGGQNHQPQHF. The CDR3 DNA reads TGTGCCAGTAGCCAAGGGGGCGGACAAAACCATCAGCCCCAGCATTTT.